The 22 T cell receptor beta chains below all came from one sample that was sequenced in a study of blood T cell repertoires in COVID-19. Measured with immunoSEQ multiplex PCR; TCRdb has only the in-frame clones, and not every one. The sample records around 190,000 clones, more than 65% being singletons. The sequencing sample was made of peripheral blood. Receptors were obtained from a human donor in a cohort sampled during active COVID-19.

This chain links TRBV6-1 with TRBJ1-5, with D unresolved. Germline loops: CDR1 MNHNS, CDR2 SASEGT. The CDR3 loop spans 12 amino acids. Trimming removed 0 bases from V and 9 bases from J, with 6 bases in between. In nucleotides, the CDR3 is TGTGCCAGCAGTGAAGCGCGCCGGCCCCAGCATTTT. It specifies CASSEARRPQHF.

J is TRBJ1-1 and V is TRBV28, with D perhaps matching TRBD1 (6 bases). Germline-derived CDR1 and CDR2 are MDHEN and SYDVKM. The V end lost 7 bases, the J end lost 8 bases, and 17 bases lay between the germline ends. The CDR3 runs to 13 residues. CDR3 protein: CASTGQRLGEAFF. The DNA of the CDR3 is TGTGCCAGCACTGGACAGCGGCTGGGGGAAGCTTTCTTT.

This clone was seen a single time. The genes are TRBV12-3 or TRBV12-4 and TRBJ1-1, with D unresolved. CDR3 length equals 13 residues. The V gene lost 3 bases and the J gene lost 2 bases, with 7 bases spanning the gap. CDR3 loop: CASSFALNTEAFF. CDR3 DNA: TGTGCCAGCAGTTTTGCCCTAAACACTGAAGCTTTCTTT.

V and J are TRBV3-1 (or the pseudogene TRBV3-2) and TRBJ1-1; a possible D gene is TRBD1 (6 bases). This CDR3 comprises 14 residues. Trimming left V 4 bases short and J 2 bases short, with 11 bases between. Per the germline V gene, CDR1 is LGHDT and CDR2 is YNNKEL (reference sequence). Here the CDR3 reads CASSPRQANTEAFF. In DNA form, the CDR3 reads TGTGCCAGCAGCCCGCGACAGGCAAACACTGAAGCTTTCTTT.

This chain links TRBV7-9 with TRBJ2-1, with D maybe TRBD2 (6 bases). This CDR3 is 18 amino acids long. Germline V gene lookup returns CDR1 SEHNR and CDR2 FQNEAQ (reference sequence). The V end lost 4 bases, the J end lost 0 bases, and 19 bases lay between the germline ends. This chain's CDR3 is CASSSDGVAERSYNEQFF. In nucleotides, the CDR3 is TGTGCCAGCAGCTCAGATGGTGTAGCGGAGCGCTCCTACAATGAGCAGTTCTTC. Complete variable domain (other parts from reference TRBV7-9 and TRBJ2-1): DTGVSQNPRHKITKRGQNVTFRCDPISEHNRLYWYRQTLGQGPEFLTYFQNEAQLEKSRLLSDRFSAERPKGSFSTLEIQRTEQGDSAMYLCASSSDGVAERSYNEQFFGPGTRLTVL.

The chain employs TRBV7-8 and TRBJ2-2; 7 bases are a match to TRBD2. The germline V gene encodes CDR1 SGHVS and CDR2 FQNEAQ. The V gene end was trimmed by 0 bases and the J gene end by 1 base; junction bases not matched to a gene: 2. The CDR3 is made up of 16 amino acids. CDR3 region: CASSLASGLNTGELFF. The CDR3 region has the DNA TGTGCCAGCAGCTTAGCTAGCGGGCTGAACACCGGGGAGCTGTTTTTT.

The chain uses TRBV5-6 and TRBJ2-3, with D unclear. The germline V gene encodes CDR1 SGHDT and CDR2 YYEEEE. V was cut by 2 bases and J by 6 bases, with 10 bases left in between. CDR3 length equals 13 residues. The CDR3 DNA reads TGTGCCAGCAGCTTTGTTCCCTCGGATACGCAGTATTTT. Amino acid sequence: CASSFVPSDTQYF. The full variable domain, rest sourced from reference TRBV5-6 and TRBJ2-3, is DAGVTQSPTHLIKTRGQQVTLRCSPKSGHDTVSWYQQALGQGPQFIFQYYEEEERQRGNFPDRFSGHQFPNYSSELNVNALLLGDSALYLCASSFVPSDTQYFGPGTRLTVL.

The V call is TRBV2, the J call TRBJ1-1; possible D gene TRBD1, 6 bases. The CDR3 runs 16 residues. The germline V gene has CDR1 SNHLY and CDR2 FYNNEI. The V end lost 6 bases, the J end lost 1 base, and 18 bases lay between the germline ends. The CDR3 nucleotides read TGTGCCAGCAGCCAAGGGGGTCAGGGGAAGAACACTGAAGCTTTCTTT. Amino acid sequence: CASSQGGQGKNTEAFF.

This clone came up a few times. This chain joins TRBV6-5 and TRBJ2-2, with D perhaps matching TRBD2 (6 bases). CDR1 MNHEY and CDR2 SVGAGI come from the germline V gene. Trimming pared 9 bases from V and 4 bases from J, leaving 15 bases between. This CDR3 spans 14 amino acids. CDR3 in amino acids: CASRTITSTGELFF. The CDR3 DNA reads TGTGCCAGTCGGACTATAACGAGCACCGGGGAGCTGTTTTTT.

The rearrangement links TRBV5-1 to TRBJ2-7, with 7 bases fitting TRBD2. Germline assignment: CDR1 SGHRS and CDR2 YFSETQ. CDR3 length equals 14 residues. V was clipped by 1 base and J by 3 bases; unmatched bases: 4. As DNA, the CDR3 is TGCGCCAGCAGCTTGAAGGAGCGGGGCTACGAGCAGTACTTC. Amino acids: CASSLKERGYEQYF.

The chain links TRBV5-4 to TRBJ2-3; the D is unclear. Germline CDR1 is SGHNT and CDR2 is YYREEE (reference sequence). V was clipped by 7 bases and J by 1 base, with 16 bases between them. This CDR3 has 15 amino acids. In DNA, the CDR3 is TGTGCCAGCGCCCAAAGTTGGTCGGGCACAGATACGCAGTATTTT. As protein: CASAQSWSGTDTQYF. The entire variable domain, with the rest obtained from reference TRBV5-4 and TRBJ2-3, is as follows: ETGVTQSPTHLIKTRGQQVTLRCSSQSGHNTVSWYQQALGQGPQFIFQYYREEENGRGNFPPRFSGLQFPNYSSELNVNALELDDSALYLCASAQSWSGTDTQYFGPGTRLTVL.

The V call is TRBV5-1, the J call TRBJ2-3, with 7 bases aligning to TRBD2. The CDR3 is 15 residues long. Per germline, CDR1 SGHRS and CDR2 YFSETQ. Germline trimming cut 4 bases from V and 0 bases from J; bases unmatched to any gene: 5. The CDR3 loop is CASSSGATSTDTQYF. For the CDR3, the DNA is TGCGCCAGCAGCAGCGGGGCCACTAGCACAGATACGCAGTATTTT.

The gene calls are TRBV28 and TRBJ2-3; 8 positions match TRBD2. The CDR3 has 17 residues. Germline trimming cut 1 base from V and 1 base from J; bases unmatched to any gene: 7. Germline assignment: CDR1 MDHEN and CDR2 SYDVKM. For the CDR3, the DNA is TGTGCCAGCAGTTTATTCCCCTCAGCGGGGGGCACAGATACGCAGTATTTT. Protein: CASSLFPSAGGTDTQYF.

The rearrangement joins TRBV7-2 to TRBJ2-7; TRBD2 might be the D (5 bases). Germline V gene sequence: CDR1 SGHTA, CDR2 FQGNSA. This CDR3 region has 13 residues. V was pared by 5 bases and J by 5 bases, with 13 bases between. In DNA form, the CDR3 reads TGTGCCAGCAGCCCCACTTTCGGGGACGAGCAGTACTTC. It translates to CASSPTFGDEQYF.

This clone was detected only once. V usage is TRBV23-1 and J usage is TRBJ2-1, with no clear D. TRBV23-1 is reported as an ORF; its role is uncertain. Trimming stripped 8 bases from V and 9 bases from J, with 23 bases between. The CDR3 is 15 amino acids. The DNA of the CDR3 is TGCGCCAGCTCCCCTGGAGTTGGATCCCTAGGTGAGCAGTTCTTC. This codes for CASSPGVGSLGEQFF.

The rearrangement joins TRBV11-2 to TRBJ2-7; perhaps TRBD2 as D (7 bases). V dropped 10 bases and J dropped 0 bases, with 16 bases sitting between them. The CDR3 loop spans 14 amino acids. CDR1 and CDR2 (germline): SGHAT, FQNNGV. The CDR3 spells CATRGADRSYEQYF. In nucleotides, the CDR3 is TGTGCCACACGGGGGGCAGACCGCTCCTACGAGCAGTACTTC.

CDR3 in DNA: TGTGCCAGCAGTCCCCTAGCGGGAGCATACAATGAGCAGTTCTTC. Translated: CASSPLAGAYNEQFF. The rearrangement uses TRBV6-4 and TRBJ2-1, with TRBD2 identical over 10 bases. V lost 5 bases, J lost 4 bases, and 5 bases stayed unmatched. This CDR3 region has 15 residues. Germline V gene data show CDR1 as MRHNA and CDR2 as SNTAGT.

The rearrangement links TRBV10-3 to TRBJ2-7, with 10 bases matching TRBD2. Germline V gene data show CDR1 as ENHRY and CDR2 as SYGVKD. With 2 bases clipped from V and 2 bases from J, the junction kept 0 bases outside the gene matches. This CDR3 spans 14 amino acids. The CDR3 is CAISELAGAYEQYF. The DNA for the CDR3 is TGTGCCATCAGTGAGCTAGCGGGAGCCTACGAGCAGTACTTC.

This chain links TRBV27 with TRBJ1-5; a weak D match, TRBD1 (6 bases). The V end lost 10 bases, the J end lost 4 bases, and 14 bases lay between the germline ends. CDR3 length: 13 amino acids. Germline CDR1 and CDR2: MNHEY and SMNVEV (reference sequence). CDR3 coding DNA: TGTGCCACCCGGGAGGGGGGGAATCAGCCCCAGCATTTT. It encodes CATREGGNQPQHF.

Of note for this clone: Different DNA sequences within this sample yield the same CDR3. This sequence joins TRBV18 and TRBJ2-7; TRBD1 matches at 9 bases. This CDR3 spans 14 amino acids. CDR1 KGHSH and CDR2 LQKENI come from the germline V gene. V lost 3 bases and J lost 2; bases outside the gene matches: 2. CDR3 nucleotides: TGTGCCAGCTCACCCAGACAGGGGGCCTACGAGCAGTACTTC. It encodes CASSPRQGAYEQYF.

The table lists this clone with a count of one. The chain is built from TRBV14 and TRBJ2-3, with D uncertain. This CDR3 region has 13 residues. CDR1 is SGHDN, CDR2 FVKESK, per germline. V lost 0 bases, J lost 6 bases, and 7 bases lay in between. The CDR3 nucleotides are TGTGCCAGCAGCCAAGATCTCGGGGATACGCAGTATTTT. The encoded protein is CASSQDLGDTQYF.

The chain combines TRBV5-1 with TRBJ2-5; 8 bases are shared with TRBD1. Per the germline V gene, CDR1 is SGHRS and CDR2 is YFSETQ. This CDR3 has 15 residues. V lost 4 bases to trimming and J lost 5 bases; unmatched junction nucleotides: 10. CDR3 sequence reads: CASSTRQGQGETQYF. Here the CDR3 DNA reads TGCGCCAGCAGCACCCGACAGGGGCAGGGGGAGACCCAGTACTTC.